The 17 T cell receptor beta chains below were found in one sample sequenced in a study of CD8+CD57+ T cells in acquired aplastic anemia (dated by TCRdb to the late 2010s). Sequencing used an Illumina HiSeq 2000. Genomic DNA was used as template for profiling of TCR beta VDJ combinations and CDR3 sequences. TCRdb applied fastp at Q25 and MiXCR to the public reads, then kept only in-frame beta chains. A single entry per CDR3 protein holds the most common genes and DNA from its merged rows. The sample has around 400,000 distinct CDR3 sequences on record, 65% to 75% of them singletons. The ten largest make up 4% of the sample. The sequencing input was sorted CD4+, CD8+, or CD8+CD57+ T cells (not recorded which) from PBMCs. These receptors were taken from a human donor in good health, serving as a control.

The V gene is TRBV5-4, the J gene TRBJ2-5; 7 bases map to TRBD2. Germline assignment: CDR1 SGHNT and CDR2 YYREEE (reference sequence). This CDR3 is 14 amino acids long. V trimming: 4 bases; J trimming: 3 bases; junction bases outside the gene matches: 6. The CDR3 sequence is CASSHRGGEETQYF. CDR3 coding DNA: TGTGCCAGCAGCCACCGGGGAGGGGAAGAGACCCAGTACTTC.

Regarding this clonotype: One end of the junction is discordant with germline, which a read error may explain. The chain is built from TRBV9 and TRBJ1-6; 7 nucleotides agree with TRBD1. Germline CDR1 is SGDLS and CDR2 is YYNGEE. This CDR3 region has 14 residues. CDR3 sequence: CASSGTDSETQFYF. CDR3 DNA sequence: TGTGCCAGCAGTGGGACAGACTCGGAGACCCAGTTCTACTTT.

This chain joins TRBV7-8 and TRBJ1-1; the D is unclear. There are 13 residues in the CDR3. Trimming shortened V by 1 base and J by 11 bases, and 14 bases separated the two germline ends. In germline, CDR1 is SGHVS, CDR2 FQNEAQ. The CDR3 sequence: CASSLEYGGEAFF. DNA for the CDR3: TGTGCCAGCAGCTTAGAATACGGTGGAGAGGCTTTCTTT.

A remark on this clonotype: Germline and junction disagree at one end, which may indicate a read error. The rearrangement links TRBV7-3 to TRBJ1-5, with 9 bases fitting TRBD1. This CDR3 spans 20 amino acids. Germline V CDR1 and CDR2: SGHTA, FQGTGA. The CDR3 region has the DNA TGCGCCAGCAGCCAAGCGTCGGAGACAGGGGGGTTTAGGAGCAATCAGCCCCAGCATTTT. This codes for CASSQASETGGFRSNQPQHF.

This clonotype was observed a few times. The rearrangement uses TRBV13 and TRBJ2-1; the D is unclear. V was cut by 9 bases and J by 5 bases, with 11 bases left in between. This CDR3 region has 12 residues. The V gene's germline CDR1 is PRHDT and CDR2 FYEKMQ (reference sequence). This chain's CDR3 is CASRARDNEQFF. CDR3 nucleotides: TGTGCCAGTAGGGCCCGCGACAATGAGCAGTTCTTC. Full variable domain (outside the CDR3, taken from reference TRBV13 and TRBJ2-1): AAGVIQSPRHLIKEKRETATLKCYPIPRHDTVYWYQQGPGQDPQFLISFYEKMQSDKGSIPDRFSAQQFSDYHSELNMSSLELGDSALYFCASRARDNEQFFGPGTRLTVL.

The table lists this clonotype with many counts. The chain recombines TRBV7-2 with TRBJ1-6; D possibly corresponds to TRBD1 (5 bases). Trimming shortened V by 0 bases and J by 7 bases, and 7 bases separated the two germline ends. The V gene's germline CDR1 is SGHTA and CDR2 FQGNSA. The CDR3 spans 14 residues. CDR3 residues: CASSLAGQNSPLHF. CDR3 DNA sequence: TGTGCCAGCAGCTTAGCGGGGCAAAATTCACCCCTCCACTTT.

Points on this clonotype: The CDR3 does not end in the conserved phenylalanine or tryptophan, so this is likely a read error. The DNA is left out, because the CDR3 cannot be placed on it with certainty; the CDR3 is given as TCRdb lists it. The chain joins TRBV2 to TRBJ1-5; no DNA check was done on the table's D call, TRBD1. Ends included, the CDR3 has 14 residues. Germline V gene lookup returns CDR1 SNHLY and CDR2 FYNNEI. The CDR3 loop is CASSSQGGDFTPHL.

This clonotype was seen a handful of times. This chain joins TRBV29-1 and TRBJ2-7; the D gene is possibly TRBD1 (5 bases). Germline V CDR1 and CDR2: SQVTM, ANQGSEA. The germline V and J ends were trimmed by 5 bases and 4 bases, with 9 bases remaining between them. This CDR3 has 11 amino acids. This chain's CDR3 is CSVYQGYEQYF. CDR3 DNA sequence: TGCAGCGTTTATCAGGGATACGAGCAGTACTTC.

This clonotype has ten or more counts. For the CDR3, the DNA is TGTGCCAGCAGCGTAGCTGGGGTCGCGAACACCGGGGAGCTGTTTTTT. As protein: CASSVAGVANTGELFF. The chain combines TRBV9 with TRBJ2-2; D gene uncertain. Per germline, CDR1 SGDLS and CDR2 YYNGEE. V dropped 0 bases and J dropped 0 bases, with 9 bases sitting between them. The length of the CDR3 is 16 residues. Together with reference TRBV9 and TRBJ2-2, the CDR3 gives the full variable domain: DSGVTQTPKHLITATGQRVTLRCSPRSGDLSVYWYQQSLDQGLQFLIQYYNGEERAKGNILERFSAQQFPDLHSELNLSSLELGDSALYFCASSVAGVANTGELFFGEGSRLTVL.

The V and J genes are TRBV20-1 and TRBJ2-7, with D unclear. Germline values: CDR1 DFQATT, CDR2 SNEGSKA (reference sequence). V was shortened by 2 bases and J by 4 bases, with 9 bases between the two germline ends. This CDR3 region has 12 residues. For the CDR3, the DNA is TGCAGTGCTAGATTTAGGGATTACGAGCAGTACTTC. The encoded protein is CSARFRDYEQYF.

This clonotype was seen repeatedly, ten times or more. This chain links TRBV6-2 or TRBV6-3 with TRBJ1-5; D might be TRBD1 (6 bases). This CDR3 is built from 13 residues. V dropped 2 bases and J dropped 7 bases, with 9 bases sitting between them. The germline gives CDR1 MNHEY, CDR2 SVGEGT. Here the CDR3 DNA reads TGTGCCAGCAGTTACGAAAGGGGGCAGCCCCAGCATTTT. This codes for CASSYERGQPQHF.

This clonotype was recorded many times. As DNA, the CDR3 is TGTGCCAGCAGTTACTCGATGCAGTCCCCGAACACTGAAGCTTTCTTT. Translation: CASSYSMQSPNTEAFF. The rearrangement links TRBV6-2 or TRBV6-3 to TRBJ1-1; the D is unclear. CDR1 is MNHEY and CDR2 is SVGEGT in the germline V gene. This CDR3 has 16 amino acids. Trimming removed 0 bases at V and 1 base at J, with 12 bases between.

The V call is TRBV7-2, the J call TRBJ1-4; D unresolved. V lost 2 bases, J lost 2 bases, and 9 bases lay in between. This CDR3 contains 15 residues. Germline V CDR1 and CDR2: SGHTA, FQGNSA. The CDR3 sequence: CASSLMGITNEKLFF. The CDR3 region has the DNA TGTGCCAGCAGCTTAATGGGGATCACTAATGAAAAACTGTTTTTT.

Comments on this clonotype: This CDR3 is missing its conserved last phenylalanine or tryptophan, likely due to a read error. The DNA is left out, because the CDR3 cannot be placed on it with certainty; the CDR3 is given as TCRdb lists it. This chain uses TRBV7-3 with TRBJ1-2; TRBD1, the table's D call, lacks a check against the DNA. CDR1 is SGHTA, CDR2 FQGTGA, per germline. The CDR3 numbers 13 amino acids, ends counted. CDR3 loop: CASSLSGDGGYSV.

The sample holds many counts of this clonotype. The rearrangement uses TRBV20-1 and TRBJ2-3, with D perhaps matching TRBD1 or TRBD2 (6 bases each). Germline assignment: CDR1 DFQATT and CDR2 SNEGSKA (reference sequence). V shed 6 bases and J shed 5 bases, with 12 bases lying between them. The CDR3 is made up of 12 amino acids. CDR3 sequence reads: CSAVKGGDTQYF. As DNA, the CDR3 is TGCAGTGCGGTGAAGGGGGGAGATACGCAGTATTTT.

V gene TRBV9 combines with J gene TRBJ2-3; TRBD2 matches 9 bases. J gave up 6 bases and V 4 bases, and 15 bases lay outside the gene matches. Germline-derived CDR1 and CDR2 are SGDLS and YYNGEE. The CDR3 has 17 amino acids. The CDR3 DNA reads TGTGCCAGCAGCTTAGGGCTGGGCGGGGGGGCCGGCGATACGCAGTATTTT. The encoded protein is CASSLGLGGGAGDTQYF.

This clonotype was recorded many times. The V and J genes are TRBV11-2 and TRBJ1-1; D is perhaps TRBD1 (6 bases). The germline V gene has CDR1 SGHAT and CDR2 FQNNGV. Trimming removed 2 bases from V and 3 bases from J, with 13 bases in between. This CDR3 is built from 15 residues. In DNA, the CDR3 is TGTGCCAGCAGCTTAAGCGCAAGGGGGGACACTGAAGCTTTCTTT. This gives the protein CASSLSARGDTEAFF.